This T cell receptor beta chain is from a study of beta chain features in type 1 diabetes. General observations from the study: Among all four CD4+ subsets, Type 1 diabetes patients had TCRB CDR3s that were moderately but significantly shorter.

The CDR3 extends over 14 amino acids. Germline assignment: CDR1 MNHNY and CDR2 SVGAGI (reference sequence). With V trimmed by 4 bases and J by 7 bases, 5 bases remained unmatched. Reverse transcription of all isolated RNA meant that expressed TCRB transcripts were sequenced. Data came from immunoSEQ multiplex PCR; TCRdb stores just in-frame clones and leaves some out. The data contain 35,000 to 45,000 clones, around 63% of them singletons. Points on this clone: Its antigen remains unidentified.

The gene calls are TRBV6-6 and TRBJ2-2; the match to TRBD2 covers 8 bases. Sequenced input: Tregs from blood. The receptor's source is a man aged 30-40 years with type 1 diabetes. Some clones in this sample may be carry-over from other donors' samples. The CDR3 DNA follows: TGTGCCAGCAGTTTTTCGGGGGGGCACGGGGAGCTGTTTTTT. Translating gives CASSFSGGHGELFF.